This is a list of T cell receptor beta chains from one sample in a study of shared clonotypes between healthy human individuals. The repertoire was sequenced with immunoSEQ multiplex PCR; TCRdb's copy has only in-frame clones and lacks some. The data contain over 700,000 clones, about two thirds of them seen just once; the ten biggest clones take up under 2%. Sequencing was performed on memory CD4+ T cells sorted from blood. Receptors were obtained from a woman aged 30 to 39 in good health. Both conserved end residues are part of each CDR3. The order of the fields is CDR3 DNA, CDR3 protein, V gene, clone size, D gene, J gene. D genes are given only for firm matches. Only some rows state a clone size, as once, few, many or a class for expanded clones.

cdr3_nt: TGTGCCAGCTCACCGAACCCCCCAGGCCCCTCTGGAAACACCATATATTTT; cdr3_aa: CASSPNPPGPSGNTIYF; v_call: TRBV18; clone_size: NA; d_call: NA; j_call: TRBJ1-3
cdr3_nt: TGCGCCAGCAGCATCACCGGGGAGCTGTTTTTT; cdr3_aa: CASSITGELFF; v_call: TRBV5-1; clone_size: NA; d_call: NA; j_call: TRBJ2-2
cdr3_nt: TGTGCCAGCAGTTTGTTTTTTCGGACAGGGGGAAACACTGAAGCTTTCTTT; cdr3_aa: CASSLFFRTGGNTEAFF; v_call: TRBV28; clone_size: NA; d_call: TRBD1; j_call: TRBJ1-1
cdr3_nt: TGTGCCAGTAGTATCTTGGGGGTCACTGAAGCTTTCTTT; cdr3_aa: CASSILGVTEAFF; v_call: TRBV19; clone_size: NA; d_call: NA; j_call: TRBJ1-1
cdr3_nt: TGTGCCAGCAGCTTAGTTGGGACCTCCTCCTACAATGAGCAGTTCTTC; cdr3_aa: CASSLVGTSSYNEQFF; v_call: TRBV11-2; clone_size: NA; d_call: NA; j_call: TRBJ2-1
cdr3_nt: TGCGCCAGCAGCTTAGGCTTGGGACAGGGGAGGGTCCCAACCTACGAGCAGTACTTC; cdr3_aa: CASSLGLGQGRVPTYEQYF; v_call: TRBV5-1; clone_size: NA; d_call: TRBD1; j_call: TRBJ2-7
cdr3_nt: TGTGCCAGCATCCGTGGGGGGGAAGAAAAACTGTTTTTT; cdr3_aa: CASIRGGEEKLFF; v_call: TRBV6-1; clone_size: NA; d_call: NA; j_call: TRBJ1-4
cdr3_nt: TGTGCCAGCAGCTTTCTTCCTCCCTCCTACAATGAGCAGTTCTTC; cdr3_aa: CASSFLPPSYNEQFF; v_call: TRBV7-2; clone_size: NA; d_call: NA; j_call: TRBJ2-1
cdr3_nt: TGCAGTGCTAGAGGTCACGATACGCAGTATTTT; cdr3_aa: CSARGHDTQYF; v_call: TRBV20-1; clone_size: NA; d_call: NA; j_call: TRBJ2-3
cdr3_nt: TGCGCCAGCAGCCGGGCGGACGGTAACACTGAAGCTTTCTTT; cdr3_aa: CASSRADGNTEAFF; v_call: TRBV5-1; clone_size: NA; d_call: NA; j_call: TRBJ1-1
cdr3_nt: TGTGCCAGCAGCGACCTAGCGGCTAACTACGAGCAGTACTTC; cdr3_aa: CASSDLAANYEQYF; v_call: TRBV7-9; clone_size: many; d_call: TRBD2; j_call: TRBJ2-7
cdr3_nt: TGTGCCATCAGTCAGCTCCCAAATCAGCCCCAGCATTTT; cdr3_aa: CAISQLPNQPQHF; v_call: TRBV10-3; clone_size: NA; d_call: NA; j_call: TRBJ1-5
cdr3_nt: TGTGCCAGCAGTCCGTCCACGTCGGGGAACACTGAAGCTTTCTTT; cdr3_aa: CASSPSTSGNTEAFF; v_call: TRBV28; clone_size: NA; d_call: NA; j_call: TRBJ1-1
cdr3_nt: TGTGCCAGCAGCTTAGATCTGAACACTGAAGCTTTCTTT; cdr3_aa: CASSLDLNTEAFF; v_call: TRBV7-2; clone_size: NA; d_call: NA; j_call: TRBJ1-1
cdr3_nt: TGTGCCAGCAGTGTCGCACTAGCAGAAGAGACCCAGTACTTC; cdr3_aa: CASSVALAEETQYF; v_call: TRBV2; clone_size: NA; d_call: NA; j_call: TRBJ2-5
cdr3_nt: TGTGCCAGCAGTCCCTACTACGATACCTTACATTTCGATGAGCAGTTCTTC; cdr3_aa: CASSPYYDTLHFDEQFF; v_call: TRBV27; clone_size: NA; d_call: NA; j_call: TRBJ2-1
cdr3_nt: TGCGCCAGCAGCTTAGAGACAGGGGATGAAAAACTGTTTTTT; cdr3_aa: CASSLETGDEKLFF; v_call: TRBV5-1; clone_size: NA; d_call: TRBD1; j_call: TRBJ1-4